A single sample gave rise to the 29 T cell receptor beta chains below, sequenced in a study of blood T cell repertoires in COVID-19. Assay used: immunoSEQ multiplex PCR; TCRdb lists only in-frame clones, some missing. There are approximately 190,000 clones in the sample; around 84% occur only once, and 13% to 15% lies in the top ten. The sequenced sample consisted of peripheral blood. These receptors were obtained from a man younger than 45 with active or convalescent COVID-19.

The chain employs TRBV6-2 or TRBV6-3 and TRBJ1-2, with unresolved D. Germline loops: CDR1 MNHEY, CDR2 SVGEGT. This CDR3 has 14 residues. V was trimmed by 6 bases and J by 1 base, leaving 12 bases between them. CDR3 sequence (DNA): TGTGCCAGCAGCCCGGCCGGGGTTAACTATGGCTACACCTTC. Protein product: CASSPAGVNYGYTF.

The rearrangement uses TRBV7-2 and TRBJ2-3; 8 nucleotides match TRBD2. Germline V gene sequence: CDR1 SGHTA, CDR2 FQGNSA. The CDR3 runs 15 residues. V was clipped by 0 bases and J by 4 bases; unmatched bases: 3. DNA of the CDR3: TGTGCCAGCAGCTTAGCACGGGAGGGACCAGATACGCAGTATTTT. Protein sequence: CASSLAREGPDTQYF.

This chain joins TRBV20-1 and TRBJ2-7; D may be TRBD1 (7 bases). CDR1 and CDR2 (germline): DFQATT, SNEGSKA (reference sequence). The CDR3 sequence is 13 residues long. V shed 3 bases and J shed 4 bases, with 13 bases lying between them. CDR3 nucleotide sequence: TGCAGTGCTAGTGGCCAGGGGGGATACGAGCAGTACTTC. It yields the protein CSASGQGGYEQYF.

The rearrangement links TRBV10-2 to TRBJ1-2; D is uncertain. In germline, CDR1 is WSHSY, CDR2 SAAADI. This CDR3 has 13 residues. Trimming removed 10 bases at V and 3 bases at J, with 15 bases between. CDR3 amino acids: CAIAKEPYYGYTF. The CDR3 coding sequence is TGCGCCATCGCGAAGGAGCCCTACTATGGCTACACCTTC.

This chain joins TRBV2 and TRBJ1-2; no firm D call. Germline lookup yields CDR1 SNHLY and CDR2 FYNNEI. Trimming took 7 bases from V and 1 from J, leaving 4 bases between them. The CDR3 contains 11 residues. The CDR3 here is CASTFNYGYTF. Here the CDR3 DNA reads TGTGCCAGCACCTTTAACTATGGCTACACCTTC.

This rearrangement joins TRBV13 to TRBJ2-2; D is unresolved. The V and J ends lost 3 bases and 6 bases respectively, with 17 bases between them. The V gene's germline CDR1 is PRHDT and CDR2 FYEKMQ (reference sequence). The CDR3 contains 16 residues. This CDR3 reads CASSFTKPPSPGELFF. For the CDR3, the DNA is TGTGCCAGCAGCTTTACTAAGCCGCCAAGCCCCGGGGAGCTGTTTTTT.

As concerns this clone: The sample holds other DNA sequences that translate to the same CDR3. J is TRBJ1-1 and V is TRBV7-2; perhaps TRBD1 as D (5 bases). Per the germline V gene, CDR1 is SGHTA and CDR2 is FQGNSA. The V end lost 1 base, the J end lost 0 bases, and 9 bases lay between the germline ends. This CDR3 comprises 15 residues. The CDR3 nucleotides read TGTGCCAGCAGCTTAGGATCAGGGATGAACACTGAAGCTTTCTTT. It yields the protein CASSLGSGMNTEAFF.

This sequence joins TRBV7-2 and TRBJ1-4; no definite D call. The V and J ends lost 4 bases and 8 bases respectively, with 11 bases between them. The germline V gene encodes CDR1 SGHTA and CDR2 FQGNSA. There are 13 residues in the CDR3. DNA for the CDR3: TGTGCCAGCAGCTCTCCTCCCGTGGAAAAACTGTTTTTT. Its translation is CASSSPPVEKLFF.

The CDR3 DNA follows: TGTGCCTGGAGTGTACCGGTGTTAGCGGCTAGAACCGGGGAGCTGTTTTTT. Amino acid sequence: CAWSVPVLAARTGELFF. This chain uses TRBV30 with TRBJ2-2; D might be TRBD2 (6 bases). V lost 0 bases and J lost 5, with 19 bases in between. Germline V gives CDR1 GTSNPN, CDR2 SVGIG (reference sequence). The CDR3 extends over 17 amino acids.

V and J are TRBV2 and TRBJ1-2, with D possibly being TRBD1 (5 bases). V was clipped by 7 bases and J by 0 bases, with 15 bases between them. Germline CDR1 reads SNHLY; CDR2 reads FYNNEI. The CDR3 runs to 15 residues. The CDR3 DNA reads as TGTGCCAGCAATCGGGACTCAATGGCTAACTATGGCTACACCTTC. Its protein is CASNRDSMANYGYTF.

The V gene is TRBV6-5, the J gene TRBJ2-7; TRBD2 aligns across 7 bases. The CDR3 totals 14 residues. Trimming removed 2 bases from V and 6 bases from J; junction bases left unmatched: 7. Germline loops: CDR1 MNHEY, CDR2 SVGAGI. The CDR3 loop reads CASSYGMRESEQYF. For the CDR3, the DNA is TGTGCCAGCAGTTACGGTATGCGGGAGTCCGAGCAGTACTTC.

The V call is TRBV13, the J call TRBJ1-2, with 10 bases matching TRBD1. Unmatched junction bases numbered 7, after V lost 5 bases and J lost 4 bases. The germline V gene has CDR1 PRHDT and CDR2 FYEKMQ (reference sequence). The CDR3 is made up of 15 amino acids. The CDR3 sequence: CASSRDRGRGYGYTF. The CDR3 DNA is TGTGCCAGCAGCCGGGACAGGGGACGGGGCTATGGCTACACCTTC.

This clone was counted only a few times. This sequence joins TRBV19 and TRBJ1-4, with D possibly matching TRBD1 (6 bases). Trimming took off 5 bases at V and 13 bases at J, with 14 bases between the two ends. Germline assignment: CDR1 LNHDA and CDR2 SQIVND (reference sequence). The length of the CDR3 is 12 residues. CDR3 sequence reads: CASSPQGKGLFF. The CDR3 DNA is TGTGCCAGTAGTCCACAGGGTAAAGGACTGTTTTTT.

This rearrangement joins TRBV19 to TRBJ1-5; D call uncertain. Trimming took off 0 bases at V and 0 bases at J, with 9 bases between the two ends. The CDR3 sequence is 16 residues long. Germline V gene data show CDR1 as LNHDA and CDR2 as SQIVND (reference sequence). In nucleotides, the CDR3 is TGTGCCAGTAGTATAGATCTCAGTTATAGCAATCAGCCCCAGCATTTT. Translated: CASSIDLSYSNQPQHF.

This chain uses TRBV10-2 with TRBJ1-3; 8 nucleotides align to TRBD1. The trim removed 5 bases at V and 3 bases at J, leaving 9 bases unmatched. Germline V CDR1 and CDR2: WSHSY, SAAADI. The CDR3 consists of 16 residues. The CDR3 DNA follows: TGCGCCAGCAGTCCCCGAAGAGGGACAGGTGGAAACACCATATATTTT. Amino acid sequence: CASSPRRGTGGNTIYF.

This chain connects TRBV5-1 to TRBJ2-5; TRBD1 agrees at 9 bases. The CDR3 consists of 14 residues. Germline lookup yields CDR1 SGHRS and CDR2 YFSETQ. V shed 4 bases and J 4 bases; nucleotides not matched to a gene: 5. This CDR3 is CASSGGDRVETQYF. In DNA form, the CDR3 reads TGCGCCAGCAGCGGGGGGGACAGGGTAGAGACCCAGTACTTC.

The chain is built from TRBV18 and TRBJ1-4; no clear D gene. Germline assignment: CDR1 KGHSH and CDR2 LQKENI. V was cut by 7 bases and J by 0 bases, with 12 bases left in between. The CDR3 totals 15 residues. The CDR3 region is CASLERTATNEKLFF. For the CDR3, the DNA is TGTGCCAGCTTAGAAAGAACCGCAACTAATGAAAAACTGTTTTTT.

The chain combines TRBV11-2 with TRBJ2-1; TRBD2 aligns across 8 bases. V shed 2 bases, J shed 6 bases, and the junction held 9 bases outside the gene matches. This CDR3 is 16 amino acids long. Germline CDR1 is SGHAT and CDR2 is FQNNGV. The CDR3 loop reads CASSLRPGGPFNEQFF. In DNA form, the CDR3 reads TGTGCCAGCAGCTTACGCCCGGGGGGGCCCTTCAATGAGCAGTTCTTC.

The V and J genes are TRBV10-3 and TRBJ2-1; 10 bases map to TRBD2. This CDR3 spans 15 amino acids. Germline lookup yields CDR1 ENHRY and CDR2 SYGVKD. The V gene end was trimmed by 6 bases and the J gene end by 4 bases; junction bases not matched to a gene: 6. CDR3 bases: TGTGCCATCAGGCTAGCGGGGGATTCGTACAATGAGCAGTTCTTC. It codes for CAIRLAGDSYNEQFF.

This rearrangement joins TRBV14 to TRBJ1-4; no reliable D call. The length of the CDR3 is 15 residues. V was cut by 2 bases and J by 2 bases, with 9 bases left in between. From germline, CDR1 is SGHDN and CDR2 FVKESK. CDR3: CASSQWVGTNEKLFF. The DNA for the CDR3 is TGTGCCAGCAGCCAATGGGTCGGGACTAATGAAAAACTGTTTTTT.

The chain carries TRBV9 and TRBJ2-3, with 8 bases identical to TRBD2. The length of the CDR3 is 15 residues. Trimming cost V 4 bases and J 4 bases; bases outside gene matches: 8. In germline, CDR1 is SGDLS, CDR2 YYNGEE. CDR3: CASSHREGGSDTQYF. The CDR3 DNA is TGTGCCAGCAGCCACCGGGAGGGGGGCTCAGATACGCAGTATTTT.

The chain recombines TRBV24-1 with TRBJ1-1; no reliable D call. The CDR3 has 13 amino acids. CDR1 and CDR2 (germline): KGHDR, SFDVKD. V lost 4 bases and J lost 4, with 9 bases in between. This CDR3 reads CATSDGKLTEAFF. The CDR3, as DNA: TGTGCCACCAGTGACGGTAAGCTCACTGAAGCTTTCTTT.

The count of this clone is one. The chain is built from TRBV2 and TRBJ2-1, with D maybe TRBD2 (5 bases). Germline CDR1 and CDR2: SNHLY and FYNNEI. The CDR3 has 13 amino acids. The V and J ends lost 7 bases and 6 bases respectively, with 13 bases between them. This chain's CDR3 is CASNEGYSNEQFF. The CDR3 DNA reads as TGTGCCAGCAACGAGGGCTACTCCAATGAGCAGTTCTTC.

The chain recombines TRBV5-4 with TRBJ1-2; TRBD1 might be the D (5 bases). Germline V gene sequence: CDR1 SGHNT, CDR2 YYREEE (reference sequence). The CDR3 covers 15 residues. With 1 base removed from V and 6 bases from J, the gap between germline ends came to 16 bases. CDR3 DNA: TGTGCCAGCAGCTTGTGGGGGAGGGGTAGTGATGGCTACACCTTC. The encoded protein is CASSLWGRGSDGYTF.

This chain uses TRBV18 with TRBJ1-2; the match to TRBD1 covers 7 bases. The CDR3 spans 15 residues. From germline, CDR1 is KGHSH and CDR2 LQKENI. Losses at the gene ends were 3 bases for V and 7 bases for J; bases not matched to a gene: 11. The CDR3 spells CASSPGNDRAGGYTF. The CDR3 DNA follows: TGTGCCAGCTCACCGGGAAACGACAGGGCGGGTGGCTACACCTTC.

The chain has TRBV27 and TRBJ1-2; no reliable D call. The germline V gene encodes CDR1 MNHEY and CDR2 SMNVEV (reference sequence). The CDR3 spans 14 residues. V was trimmed by 6 bases and J by 2 bases, leaving 13 bases between them. The CDR3 DNA reads as TGTGCCAGCAGCCCGAGGGCCAGGAACTATGGCTACACCTTC. This sequence encodes CASSPRARNYGYTF.

V usage is TRBV6-1 and J usage is TRBJ1-1, with TRBD1 matching 9 bases. Germline-derived CDR1 and CDR2 are MNHNS and SASEGT. Trimming removed 2 bases from V and 1 base from J; junction bases left unmatched: 2. The CDR3 totals 15 residues. This chain's CDR3 is CASSELQGANTEAFF. The CDR3 DNA is TGTGCCAGCAGTGAACTACAGGGGGCGAACACTGAAGCTTTCTTT.

V usage is TRBV24-1 and J usage is TRBJ1-1; D is perhaps TRBD1 (5 bases). CDR3 length: 17 residues. Germline CDR1 KGHDR, CDR2 SFDVKD. V dropped 4 bases and J dropped 3 bases, with 20 bases sitting between them. This chain's CDR3 is CATSDIDWGDKDTEAFF. The CDR3 nucleotides are TGTGCCACCAGTGACATCGATTGGGGGGATAAGGACACTGAAGCTTTCTTT.

This clone appeared a single time. The chain is built from TRBV14 and TRBJ2-2; a possible D gene is TRBD1 (6 bases). In germline, CDR1 is SGHDN, CDR2 FVKESK. V was clipped by 4 bases and J by 1 base, with 10 bases between them. The CDR3 loop spans 15 amino acids. The CDR3 DNA is TGTGCCAGCAGCCGGGGGCAGCGGAACACCGGGGAGCTGTTTTTT. Its translation is CASSRGQRNTGELFF. Full variable domain (outside the CDR3, taken from reference TRBV14 and TRBJ2-2): EAGVTQFPSHSVIEKGQTVTLRCDPISGHDNLYWYRRVMGKEIKFLLHFVKESKQDESGMPNNRFLAERTGGTYSTLKVQPAELEDSGVYFCASSRGQRNTGELFFGEGSRLTVL.